This TCR beta chain was captured in a study of shared clonotypes between healthy human individuals. To note about this clone: Its matching antigen is unknown.

Overall study results and limits: A small donor pool kept down the genetic and exposure-history diversity that was represented. The sampled material consisted only of blood, and tissue repertoires are likely to differ. Clonotype sharing across donors was expected to vary with sequencing depth.

The sequenced material, unsorted PBMC DNA, was run on ten immunoSEQ deep assay plates. TCRdb keeps only in-frame clones here, not all; method: immunoSEQ multiplex PCR. The sample carries 450,000 or so clones, around 77% recorded once. The germline gives CDR1 SNHLY, CDR2 FYNNEI. Between the trimmed V and J ends, which lost 7 bases and 7 bases, there was a span of 17 bases. This CDR3 has 13 residues. The chain carries TRBV2 and TRBJ2-7; D is unresolved. The specimen sequenced was PBMCs. The clonotype was recovered from a woman between 35 and 50 years old in good health. Some clones in this sample may be carry-over from other donors' samples. The CDR3 DNA follows: TGTGCCAGCAATTGGGCGCCCCCTCAGGAGCAGTACTTC. Its translation is CASNWAPPQEQYF. Full variable domain (rest looked up from reference TRBV2 and TRBJ2-7): EPEVTQTPSHQVTQMGQEVILRCVPISNHLYFYWYRQILGQKVEFLVSFYNNEISEKSEIFDDQFSVERPDGSNFTLKIRSTKLEDSAMYFCASNWAPPQEQYFGPGTRLTVT.